The entry that follows covers one T cell receptor beta chain sequence. Profiling relied on immunoSEQ multiplex PCR, and the TCRdb table lists in-frame clones only, not all of them. The sample shows hundreds of thousands of clones, roughly four fifths of them seen only once. The record originates from a study of blood T cell repertoires in COVID-19. Study-level information: There were acute and convalescent COVID-19 samples, and they came from the United States, Italy and Spain. PBMCs, B-cell-depleted T cells, or T cells were the source of the cDNA or gDNA that made up the material.

Germline V CDR1 and CDR2: KGHSH, LQKENI. This CDR3 is 14 amino acids long. V trimming: 6 bases; J trimming: 2 bases; junction bases outside the gene matches: 6. Sequences were obtained from peripheral blood. This TCR came from an elderly man with acute or convalescent COVID-19. The V gene is TRBV18, the J gene TRBJ2-7; 8 nucleotides agree with TRBD1. CDR3 protein: CASSVQGGAYEQYF. The CDR3 DNA follows: TGTGCCAGCTCCGTACAGGGGGGCGCCTACGAGCAGTACTTC. Looking up the rest from reference TRBV18 and TRBJ2-7 gives the full variable domain: NAGVMQNPRHLVRRRGQEARLRCSPMKGHSHVYWYRQLPEEGLKFMVYLQKENIIDESGMPKERFSAEFPKEGPSILRIQQVVRGDSAAYFCASSVQGGAYEQYFGPGTRLTVT.